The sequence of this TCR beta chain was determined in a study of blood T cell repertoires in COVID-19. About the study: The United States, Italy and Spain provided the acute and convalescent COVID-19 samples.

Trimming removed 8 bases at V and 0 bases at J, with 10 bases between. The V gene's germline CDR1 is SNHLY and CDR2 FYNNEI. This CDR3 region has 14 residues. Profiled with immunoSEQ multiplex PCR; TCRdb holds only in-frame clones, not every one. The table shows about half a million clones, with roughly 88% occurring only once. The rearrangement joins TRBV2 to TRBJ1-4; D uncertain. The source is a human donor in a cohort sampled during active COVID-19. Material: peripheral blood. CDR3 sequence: CASFEQPTNEKLFF. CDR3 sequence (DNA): TGTGCCAGCTTCGAACAGCCAACTAATGAAAAACTGTTTTTT. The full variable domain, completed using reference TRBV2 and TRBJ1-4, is EPEVTQTPSHQVTQMGQEVILRCVPISNHLYFYWYRQILGQKVEFLVSFYNNEISEKSEIFDDQFSVERPDGSNFTLKIRSTKLEDSAMYFCASFEQPTNEKLFFGSGTQLSVL.